A single sample gave rise to the 24 T cell receptor beta chains below, sequenced in a study of cytomegalovirus exposure and HLA in healthy donors. The PCR ran on 60 Vbeta and 13 Jbeta primers. Libraries were prepared by immunoSEQ multiplex PCR; TCRdb keeps only in-frame clonotypes and omits some of them. The sample consists of roughly 100,000 clones, around 80% of them appearing once. The sample comprised PBMCs. These receptors were obtained from a man in his forties in good health and CMV-seropositive.

Details on this clone: The junction does not match germline at one end; this may be a read error. V is TRBV7-7 and J is TRBJ2-5, with D unclear. The germline V gene has CDR1 SSHAT and CDR2 FNYEAQ (reference sequence). This CDR3 contains 13 residues. The DNA for the CDR3 is TGTGCTAGCAGCTTAAGTGGTCAGGAGACCCAGTACTTC. Translated, it gives CASSLSGQETQYF.

The J gene is TRBJ1-5, the V gene TRBV2; weak D call: TRBD1 (5 bases). The germline V gene has CDR1 SNHLY and CDR2 FYNNEI. This CDR3 contains 14 residues. Trimming cost V 10 bases and J 0 bases, with 13 bases left between them. The CDR3 protein is CATTPGVSNQPQHF. The DNA of the CDR3 is TGTGCCACCACCCCGGGGGTTAGCAATCAGCCCCAGCATTTT. The entire variable domain, with the rest obtained from reference TRBV2 and TRBJ1-5, is as follows: EPEVTQTPSHQVTQMGQEVILRCVPISNHLYFYWYRQILGQKVEFLVSFYNNEISEKSEIFDDQFSVERPDGSNFTLKIRSTKLEDSAMYFCATTPGVSNQPQHFGDGTRLSIL.

This rearrangement joins TRBV7-9 to TRBJ1-2; 7 bases line up with TRBD1. V shed 5 bases and J 4 bases; nucleotides not matched to a gene: 4. Per the germline V gene, CDR1 is SEHNR and CDR2 is FQNEAQ (reference sequence). The CDR3 runs 13 residues. This CDR3 reads CASSRGTAYGYTF. CDR3 coding DNA: TGTGCCAGCAGCCGCGGGACAGCCTATGGCTACACCTTC.

A word on this clone: Lacking the conserved final phenylalanine or tryptophan, this CDR3 likely reflects a read error. The chain combines TRBV5-1 with TRBJ1-4, with 8 positions matching TRBD1. J lost 6 bases, V lost 7 bases, and 8 bases had no gene match. CDR3 length equals 14 residues. CDR1 is SGHRS and CDR2 is YFSETQ in the germline V gene. CDR3 residues: CASRRTQGDEKLFS. The CDR3 bases are TGCGCCAGCCGACGAACACAGGGGGATGAAAAACTGTTTTCT.

This clone was counted only a few times. V is TRBV6-1 and J is TRBJ1-2; D is unclear. V shed 6 bases and J shed 0 bases, with 14 bases lying between them. The CDR3 sequence is 15 residues long. From germline, CDR1 is MNHNS and CDR2 SASEGT. The CDR3 sequence: CASSLRQVANYGYTF. In DNA, the CDR3 is TGTGCCAGCAGCCTCCGGCAGGTCGCTAACTATGGCTACACCTTC.

The CDR3 DNA reads as TGCGCCAGCAGCTTGTGGGCGGGAGAACGGGAGACCCAGTACTTC. It encodes CASSLWAGERETQYF. The chain links TRBV5-1 to TRBJ2-5, with 7 bases aligning to TRBD2. The V gene's germline CDR1 is SGHRS and CDR2 YFSETQ. J lost 5 bases, V lost 1 base, and 8 bases had no gene match. This CDR3 has 15 amino acids.

The V call is TRBV6-5, the J call TRBJ2-1, with D possibly TRBD2 on 6 matching bases. Germline V gene data show CDR1 as MNHEY and CDR2 as SVGAGI. This CDR3 has 15 amino acids. Trimming shortened V by 5 bases and J by 1 base, and 12 bases separated the two germline ends. The CDR3 reads CASSASALSYNEQFF. DNA of the CDR3: TGTGCCAGCAGTGCTAGCGCCTTATCCTACAATGAGCAGTTCTTC.

This clone was recorded a few times. The J gene is TRBJ1-2, the V gene TRBV29-1, with D unresolved. CDR1 is SQVTM, CDR2 ANQGSEA, per germline. V dropped 2 bases and J dropped 8 bases, with 21 bases sitting between them. This CDR3 is 15 amino acids long. The CDR3 protein is CSVEISVSGGDGYTF. Written as DNA, the CDR3 is TGCAGCGTTGAAATCTCTGTATCGGGAGGAGACGGCTACACCTTC.

V is TRBV9 and J is TRBJ2-3; 9 positions agree with TRBD1. Germline V gives CDR1 SGDLS, CDR2 YYNGEE. V lost 4 bases and J lost 4; bases outside the gene matches: 7. The CDR3 extends over 15 amino acids. CDR3: CASSLRDREADTQYF. The CDR3 DNA is TGTGCCAGCAGCCTCCGGGACAGGGAGGCAGATACGCAGTATTTT.

This clone is a singleton in its sample. CDR3 sequence reads: CASSSPSTTGAYGYTF. The CDR3 DNA follows: TGTGCCAGCAGCTCGCCTTCAACGACAGGGGCCTATGGCTACACCTTC. V is TRBV7-2 and J is TRBJ1-2; TRBD1 matches at 8 bases. The CDR3 has 16 amino acids. The germline CDR1 and CDR2 sequences are SGHTA and FQGNSA. Trimming at V came to 4 bases and at J to 4 bases, leaving 11 bases not matched to a gene. Full variable domain (rest looked up from reference TRBV7-2 and TRBJ1-2): GAGVSQSPSNKVTEKGKDVELRCDPISGHTALYWYRQSLGQGLEFLIYFQGNSAPDKSGLPSDRFSAERTGGSVSTLTIQRTQQEDSAVYLCASSSPSTTGAYGYTFGSGTRLTVV.

J is TRBJ1-3 and V is TRBV19, with D maybe TRBD1 (6 bases). The CDR3 covers 14 residues. Germline assignment: CDR1 LNHDA and CDR2 SQIVND (reference sequence). Trimming removed 6 bases from V and 2 bases from J, with 11 bases in between. For the CDR3, the DNA is TGTGCCAGTAGGTGGGGGACAACTGGAAACACCATATATTTT. Translation gives CASRWGTTGNTIYF.

Regarding this clone: The junction departs from the called germline gene at one end, perhaps through a read error. V and J are TRBV30 and TRBJ2-4; 9 positions match TRBD2. CDR1 GTSNPN and CDR2 SVGIG come from the germline V gene (reference sequence). The CDR3 is 15 amino acids. This CDR3 reads CAWSVGGLAKNSQYF. CDR3 nucleotide sequence: TGTGCCTGGAGTGTAGGGGGACTAGCCAAAAACAGTCAGTACTTC.

This clone was picked up many times. The genes are TRBV18 and TRBJ2-7; TRBD1 aligns across 11 bases. CDR1 and CDR2 (germline): KGHSH, LQKENI. V gave up 6 bases and J gave up 5 bases; unmatched junction bases: 9. This CDR3 contains 15 residues. This chain's CDR3 is CASSQGTGGKDEQYF. The CDR3 nucleotides are TGTGCCAGCTCCCAGGGGACAGGGGGGAAAGACGAGCAGTACTTC.

V is TRBV28 and J is TRBJ1-5, with D possibly matching TRBD1 (6 bases). The germline gives CDR1 MDHEN, CDR2 SYDVKM. Trimming stripped 5 bases from V and 8 bases from J, with 13 bases between. The CDR3 runs to 13 residues. This chain's CDR3 is CASSQGFREPQHF. The CDR3 coding sequence is TGTGCCAGCAGTCAGGGGTTCAGGGAGCCCCAGCATTTT.

The chain joins TRBV30 to TRBJ1-2; no firm D call. V lost 0 bases and J 3 bases, leaving 11 bases between the germline ends. The germline V gene encodes CDR1 GTSNPN and CDR2 SVGIG (reference sequence). This CDR3 contains 14 residues. The CDR3 region is CAWSVVAGDYGYTF. The DNA for the CDR3 is TGTGCCTGGAGTGTGGTAGCTGGAGACTATGGCTACACCTTC.

The chain is built from TRBV30 and TRBJ2-1; 9 bases map to TRBD2. Trimming at V came to 5 bases and at J to 8 bases, leaving 13 bases not matched to a gene. The CDR3 covers 15 residues. Germline V gives CDR1 GTSNPN, CDR2 SVGIG (reference sequence). CDR3 bases: TGTGCCTGGGCCTTAGGTAGCGGGAGTTTTGATGAGCAGTTCTTC. It codes for CAWALGSGSFDEQFF.

The chain has TRBV5-4 and TRBJ2-2; tentative D call: TRBD2 (5 bases). This CDR3 has 15 residues. Germline V gene lookup returns CDR1 SGHNT and CDR2 YYREEE (reference sequence). Trimming pared 0 bases from V and 5 bases from J, leaving 11 bases between. CDR3: CASSLVSGKTGELFF. CDR3 DNA sequence: TGTGCCAGCAGCTTGGTATCCGGGAAAACCGGGGAGCTGTTTTTT.

As concerns this clone: An end of the junction does not agree with germline; a read error may underlie this. The chain is built from TRBV15 and TRBJ2-6; 7 bases are shared with TRBD1. Germline-derived CDR1 and CDR2 are LNHNV and YYDKDF (reference sequence). CDR3 length: 16 residues. As DNA, the CDR3 is TGTGCCACCAGCAGGGACAGGCCCTCTGGGGCCAACGGCCTGACTTTC. Its protein is CATSRDRPSGANGLTF.

The rearrangement joins TRBV5-6 to TRBJ1-2; D is perhaps TRBD1 (5 bases). Trimming left V 0 bases short and J 1 base short, with 10 bases between. Germline CDR1 reads SGHDT; CDR2 reads YYEEEE. CDR3 length: 15 amino acids. DNA of the CDR3: TGTGCCAGCAGCTTGGGCCAGACAGATAACTATGGCTACACCTTC. Protein sequence: CASSLGQTDNYGYTF. Full variable domain (missing parts from reference TRBV5-6 and TRBJ1-2): DAGVTQSPTHLIKTRGQQVTLRCSPKSGHDTVSWYQQALGQGPQFIFQYYEEEERQRGNFPDRFSGHQFPNYSSELNVNALLLGDSALYLCASSLGQTDNYGYTFGSGTRLTVV.

The V and J genes are TRBV7-2 and TRBJ1-6; possible D gene TRBD1, 5 bases. This CDR3 has 15 residues. V was pared by 1 base and J by 5 bases, with 9 bases between. Germline CDR1 and CDR2: SGHTA and FQGNSA. The CDR3 is CASSLGQHHNSPLHF. The CDR3 DNA reads TGTGCCAGCAGCTTAGGACAGCACCATAATTCACCCCTCCACTTT.

This chain connects TRBV7-2 to TRBJ2-7; unclear D gene. V lost 5 bases, J lost 1 base, and 15 bases lay in between. The CDR3 loop spans 15 amino acids. The V gene's germline CDR1 is SGHTA and CDR2 FQGNSA. This CDR3 reads CASSPRLPGSYEQYF. CDR3 nucleotide sequence: TGTGCCAGCAGCCCTAGGCTTCCCGGGTCCTACGAGCAGTACTTC.

Remarks on this clone: One junction end does not reproduce the germline sequence, and a read error may be involved. The V gene is TRBV9, the J gene TRBJ2-4; D possibly corresponds to TRBD1 (5 bases). The germline CDR1 and CDR2 sequences are SGDLS and YYNGEE. The CDR3 loop spans 14 amino acids. This CDR3 is CASSVGRGTNSQYF. The DNA of the CDR3 is TGTGCCAGCAGCGTAGGTAGGGGCACAAACAGTCAGTACTTC.

This clone was found once. The chain links TRBV7-9 to TRBJ1-4, with a weak D call TRBD1 (5 bases). The V end lost 1 base, the J end lost 7 bases, and 16 bases lay between the germline ends. The germline gives CDR1 SEHNR, CDR2 FQNEAQ (reference sequence). The CDR3 contains 16 residues. In DNA form, the CDR3 reads TGTGCCAGCAGCTTAGGTCTCCAGGGTACCGGTGAAAAACTGTTTTTT. Translation gives CASSLGLQGTGEKLFF. Full variable domain (missing parts from reference TRBV7-9 and TRBJ1-4): DTGVSQNPRHKITKRGQNVTFRCDPISEHNRLYWYRQTLGQGPEFLTYFQNEAQLEKSRLLSDRFSAERPKGSFSTLEIQRTEQGDSAMYLCASSLGLQGTGEKLFFGSGTQLSVL.

This chain uses TRBV11-2 with TRBJ2-2, with D maybe TRBD2 (5 bases). This CDR3 is built from 14 residues. Trimming shortened V by 5 bases and J by 3 bases, and 10 bases separated the two germline ends. Germline assignment: CDR1 SGHAT and CDR2 FQNNGV. The CDR3 reads CASSHTRDTGELFF. Written as DNA, the CDR3 is TGTGCCAGCAGCCATACTAGAGACACCGGGGAGCTGTTTTTT.